The next 12 T cell receptor beta chains were all read from a single sample in a study of vaccination and CD4 T cells after COVID-19. For these TCRs, the target antigens are not known. CD4+ T cells that had been cultured provided DNA sequenced with the Oncomine TCR Beta short-read assay. One entry per CDR3 protein results from TCRdb running MiXCR on the PCR reads. The table records about 16,000 distinct CDR3 sequences, 48% of them present only once. Treatment described: roughly nine-day PBMC culture with coronavirus spike peptide pools or control peptides (ViraFEST assay). The sample was CD4+ T cells from blood, cultured in vitro. The receptor source for this set is a human donor who had recovered from COVID-19.

This clonotype was picked up a small number of times. Here the CDR3 DNA reads TGTGCCAGCAGCGGCGGGGGGGGCAATCAGCCCCAGCATTTT. It translates to CASSGGGGNQPQHF. This chain joins TRBV11-2 and TRBJ1-5, with D possibly matching TRBD1 (5 bases). From germline, CDR1 is SGHAT and CDR2 FQNNGV. V was trimmed by 5 bases and J by 2 bases, leaving 10 bases between them. CDR3 size: 14 residues.

V gene TRBV29-1 combines with J gene TRBJ2-5, with 11 bases matching TRBD2. This CDR3 comprises 15 residues. Germline V gene data show CDR1 as SQVTM and CDR2 as ANQGSEA. Losses at the gene ends were 5 bases for V and 5 bases for J; bases not matched to a gene: 10. The CDR3 DNA reads TGCAGCGTTACCCTAGCGGGGGGTTTGTTCGAGACCCAGTACTTC. Encoded protein: CSVTLAGGLFETQYF. Full variable domain (remainder filled in from reference TRBV29-1 and TRBJ2-5): SAVISQKPSRDICQRGTSLTIQCQVDSQVTMMFWYRQQPGQSLTLIATANQGSEATYESGFVIDKFPISRPNLTFSTLTVSNMSPEDSSIYLCSVTLAGGLFETQYFGPGTRLLVL.

This clonotype occurred once. This chain joins TRBV6-1 and TRBJ2-5, with D uncertain. This CDR3 has 13 amino acids. Per germline, CDR1 MNHNS and CDR2 SASEGT. The germline V and J ends were trimmed by 7 bases and 5 bases, with 14 bases remaining between them. CDR3 coding DNA: TGTGCCAGCAAAAATTCCAGGCGGGAGACCCAGTACTTC. Translated: CASKNSRRETQYF.

The rearrangement uses TRBV27 and TRBJ2-1; 7 bases map to TRBD2. V trimming: 3 bases; J trimming: 6 bases; junction bases outside the gene matches: 8. This CDR3 is 15 amino acids long. Germline values: CDR1 MNHEY, CDR2 SMNVEV (reference sequence). In DNA form, the CDR3 reads TGTGCCAGCAGTTTTACTAGCGAACCACTCAATGAGCAGTTCTTC. This encodes CASSFTSEPLNEQFF.

This clonotype was seen more than once but under ten times. The chain employs TRBV20-1 and TRBJ1-1, with TRBD1 matching 8 bases. This CDR3 has 14 residues. Germline lookup yields CDR1 DFQATT and CDR2 SNEGSKA (reference sequence). Trimming took 3 bases from V and 4 from J; bases not matched to a gene: 7. The CDR3 reads CSASRFTGGTEAFF. The CDR3 DNA is TGCAGTGCTAGTAGGTTTACAGGGGGCACTGAAGCTTTCTTT.

J is TRBJ1-1 and V is TRBV27; TRBD1 matches 7 bases. The J segment lost 0 bases and the V segment lost 6 bases, leaving 7 bases of the junction unmatched. Germline lookup yields CDR1 MNHEY and CDR2 SMNVEV (reference sequence). This CDR3 has 15 residues. Written as DNA, the CDR3 is TGTGCCAGCAGCCGGCCGGGACAGATGAACACTGAAGCTTTCTTT. Translation gives CASSRPGQMNTEAFF.

This clonotype was recorded only once. The chain employs TRBV20-1 and TRBJ2-2; 9 positions match TRBD2. V trimming: 1 base; J trimming: 7 bases; junction bases outside the gene matches: 4. Germline assignment: CDR1 DFQATT and CDR2 SNEGSKA (reference sequence). The CDR3 spans 14 residues. The CDR3 DNA follows: TGCAGTGCTAGAGGGGAGCGGGGGGTCGGGGAGCTGTTTTTT. Translation gives CSARGERGVGELFF.

The chain is built from TRBV20-1 and TRBJ1-5; a weak D match, TRBD1 (5 bases). Germline loops: CDR1 DFQATT, CDR2 SNEGSKA (reference sequence). This CDR3 has 13 amino acids. V shed 4 bases and J shed 3 bases, with 10 bases lying between them. The CDR3 sequence is CSATTGPNQPQHF. The CDR3, as DNA: TGCAGTGCTACGACGGGGCCCAATCAGCCCCAGCATTTT.

This clonotype was picked up a small number of times. The rearrangement links TRBV20-1 to TRBJ2-7, with D tentatively TRBD2 (5 bases). Looked up from germline, CDR1 is DFQATT and CDR2 is SNEGSKA (reference sequence). V lost 5 bases and J lost 7, with 21 bases in between. This CDR3 is built from 14 residues. DNA of the CDR3: TGCAGTGCTCCTACTAGTGGGGAGACTGGGGAGCAGTACTTC. The encoded protein is CSAPTSGETGEQYF.

This clonotype was seen a single time. V usage is TRBV6-2 or TRBV6-3 and J usage is TRBJ2-3; 11 nucleotides agree with TRBD2. From germline, CDR1 is MNHEY and CDR2 SVGEGT. V lost 4 bases to trimming and J lost 2 bases; unmatched junction nucleotides: 2. The CDR3 length is 15 residues. CDR3 residues: CASSSGLADTDTQYF. The CDR3 nucleotides read TGTGCCAGCAGTTCGGGACTAGCGGACACAGATACGCAGTATTTT.

This sequence joins TRBV24-1 and TRBJ1-5, with D perhaps matching TRBD1 (6 bases). Per germline, CDR1 KGHDR and CDR2 SFDVKD. Trimming removed 9 bases from V and 3 bases from J, with 11 bases in between. CDR3 size: 13 residues. The DNA for the CDR3 is TGTGCCACCTCCGACAGGACCAATCAGCCCCAGCATTTT. Translated: CATSDRTNQPQHF.

This clonotype turned up a few times. V and J are TRBV19 and TRBJ2-3; D might be TRBD1 or TRBD2, each matching 6 bases. The CDR3 runs to 13 residues. V lost 7 bases to trimming and J lost 7 bases, with 15 bases between them. Per germline, CDR1 LNHDA and CDR2 SQIVND (reference sequence). The CDR3 nucleotides are TGTGCCAGTACCTGGGGGGCGGGTAATACGCAGTATTTT. Translated, it gives CASTWGAGNTQYF.